This is a list of T cell receptor beta chains from one sample in a study of T cell changes during pregnancy in multiple sclerosis. The protocol was immunoSEQ multiplex PCR, while the TCRdb copy is restricted to in-frame clones and leaves out a portion. The table shows under 60,000 clones, with roughly 94% occurring only once. Sequenced here: CD4+ T cells from peripheral blood mononuclear cells, sampled in the third trimester of pregnancy. These receptors were obtained from a female donor with multiple sclerosis, enrolled in a pregnancy study. The CDR3 runs from the conserved cysteine through the conserved F or W. The order of the fields is D gene, V gene, J gene, CDR3 protein. A D gene is named only where the DNA matches it firmly.

D gene: TRBD2; V gene: TRBV11-1; J gene: TRBJ2-5; CDR3 protein: CASSAPLGGETQYF
D gene: TRBD1; V gene: TRBV7-3; J gene: TRBJ2-7; CDR3 protein: CASSPGQVPYEQYF
D gene: NA; V gene: TRBV21-1; J gene: TRBJ1-1; CDR3 protein: CASSNPPGMNTEAFF
D gene: NA; V gene: TRBV10-3; J gene: TRBJ2-7; CDR3 protein: CAISEGQQESRYF
D gene: TRBD2; V gene: TRBV14; J gene: TRBJ2-1; CDR3 protein: CASSHLLAGEGNEQFF
D gene: NA; V gene: TRBV6-6; J gene: TRBJ2-7; CDR3 protein: CASSYSIGGMQYF
D gene: TRBD1; V gene: TRBV27; J gene: TRBJ2-7; CDR3 protein: CASSLYQGVYQYF
D gene: NA; V gene: TRBV9; J gene: TRBJ2-2; CDR3 protein: CASSAIGSDKNTGELFF
D gene: NA; V gene: TRBV5-1; J gene: TRBJ2-2; CDR3 protein: CASRIYTGMTGELFF
D gene: NA; V gene: TRBV18; J gene: TRBJ2-1; CDR3 protein: CASSPLGPPAYNEQFF
D gene: TRBD1; V gene: TRBV7-9; J gene: TRBJ2-5; CDR3 protein: CASSPRLNRGRIETQYF
D gene: NA; V gene: TRBV5-4; J gene: TRBJ1-1; CDR3 protein: CASSLEPQVNTEAFF
D gene: TRBD1; V gene: TRBV10-3; J gene: TRBJ1-1; CDR3 protein: CAISDDRVGAEAFF
D gene: TRBD1; V gene: TRBV7-2; J gene: TRBJ1-2; CDR3 protein: CASSSRQGRSNGYTF
D gene: TRBD1; V gene: TRBV5-6; J gene: TRBJ1-2; CDR3 protein: CASSSGGSFYTF
D gene: NA; V gene: TRBV7-2; J gene: TRBJ1-2; CDR3 protein: CASNSNSGTNYGYTF
D gene: TRBD2; V gene: TRBV13; J gene: TRBJ2-7; CDR3 protein: CASSINLSGRSYEQYF
D gene: NA; V gene: TRBV12-1; J gene: TRBJ2-7; CDR3 protein: CASHLPGRGLEQYF